These 19 T cell receptor beta chains came from one sample sequenced in a study of T cell responses to AZD1222 COVID-19 vaccine. TCRdb's copy holds only in-frame clones and misses some; the assay was immunoSEQ multiplex PCR. The repertoire includes about 130,000 clones, 80% to 90% of them detected once, and around a tenth sits in the top ten. Sequencing used peripheral blood, obtained 28 days after the second AZD1222 dose. The receptors shown here come from an adult who received the AZD1222 COVID-19 vaccine.

This clone was recorded a few times. The chain employs TRBV5-5 and TRBJ1-1, with D perhaps matching TRBD1 (5 bases). Looked up from germline, CDR1 is SGHKS and CDR2 is YYEKEE (reference sequence). The CDR3 totals 14 residues. Trimming took 5 bases from V and 3 from J, leaving 14 bases between them. Here the CDR3 DNA reads TGTGCCAGCAGTTCTACCGGGGCCCACACTGAAGCTTTCTTT. Translated, it gives CASSSTGAHTEAFF.

This clone was seen just once. CDR3 bases: TGTGCCAGTGGGACAAGGGCGGACCAGTACTTC. Translation gives CASGTRADQYF. The gene calls are TRBV19 and TRBJ2-5, with D maybe TRBD1 (6 bases). V lost 8 bases, J lost 10 bases, and 14 bases lay in between. Germline CDR1 and CDR2: LNHDA and SQIVND (reference sequence). This CDR3 has 11 amino acids.

The chain employs TRBV2 and TRBJ2-7; a possible D gene is TRBD2 (5 bases). V lost 5 bases, J lost 9 bases, and 23 bases lay in between. Germline V gives CDR1 SNHLY, CDR2 FYNNEI. This CDR3 comprises 15 residues. CDR3 DNA sequence: TGTGCCAGCAGTCCGGACTCCGCGCCCTACGAAGGGCAGTACTTC. It yields the protein CASSPDSAPYEGQYF.

The J gene is TRBJ2-4, the V gene TRBV11-2, with 11 positions matching TRBD1. The germline V gene has CDR1 SGHAT and CDR2 FQNNGV. This CDR3 comprises 17 residues. The V and J ends lost 0 bases and 8 bases, in that order; junction bases with no gene match: 9. DNA for the CDR3: TGTGCCAGCAGCTTAGATGGAAGGACAGGGGGCGGATACATTCAGTACTTC. Amino acids: CASSLDGRTGGGYIQYF.

Here the CDR3 reads CASSWGRGSEAFF. The CDR3 nucleotides read TGTGCCAGCAGCTGGGGCAGGGGGAGTGAAGCTTTCTTT. The rearrangement uses TRBV7-2 and TRBJ1-1, with 7 positions matching TRBD1. Per germline, CDR1 SGHTA and CDR2 FQGNSA. The CDR3 extends over 13 amino acids. Trimming removed 4 bases from V and 7 bases from J; junction bases left unmatched: 6.

The chain carries TRBV25-1 and TRBJ2-7, with D hard to call. This CDR3 contains 14 residues. With 1 base removed from V and 2 bases from J, the gap between germline ends came to 9 bases. Germline V lookup: CDR1 MGHDK, CDR2 SYGVNS. CDR3 in DNA: TGTGCCAGCAGTGAATCGGGCGGAACCTACGAGCAGTACTTC. Its translation: CASSESGGTYEQYF.

The chain has TRBV5-1 and TRBJ2-3; 9 bases align to TRBD1. Germline assignment: CDR1 SGHRS and CDR2 YFSETQ. CDR3 length: 15 amino acids. V dropped 0 bases and J dropped 2; count of bases not matched to a gene: 1. CDR3 nucleotide sequence: TGCGCCAGCAGCTTGGGGACAGGGGACACAGATACGCAGTATTTT. Encoded protein: CASSLGTGDTDTQYF.

The chain employs TRBV5-6 and TRBJ1-2; D possibly corresponds to TRBD1 (6 bases). Germline assignment: CDR1 SGHDT and CDR2 YYEEEE. This CDR3 spans 11 amino acids. V lost 3 bases and J lost 9, with 9 bases in between. The CDR3 nucleotides read TGTGCCAGCAGCTGGGACAATCGCTACACCTTC. It is translated as CASSWDNRYTF.

This chain connects TRBV5-1 to TRBJ2-3, with 11 bases fitting TRBD1. V trimming: 0 bases; J trimming: 3 bases; junction bases outside the gene matches: 3. The CDR3 is 16 amino acids. CDR1 is SGHRS and CDR2 is YFSETQ in the germline V gene. Written as DNA, the CDR3 is TGCGCCAGCAGCTTGGGGGGACAGGGGGTTACAGATACGCAGTATTTT. Encoded protein: CASSLGGQGVTDTQYF.

This chain links TRBV19 with TRBJ2-1, with TRBD2 identical over 14 bases. V shed 4 bases and J 9 bases; nucleotides not matched to a gene: 14. Germline V gene sequence: CDR1 LNHDA, CDR2 SQIVND (reference sequence). The CDR3 runs to 18 residues. CDR3 amino acids: CASSNGGGLAGAYGEQFF. CDR3 sequence (DNA): TGTGCCAGTAGTAACGGAGGGGGACTAGCGGGAGCTTATGGTGAGCAGTTCTTC.

The rearrangement uses TRBV7-6 and TRBJ2-1; 7 bases are a match to TRBD1. Germline V gene lookup returns CDR1 SGHVS and CDR2 FNYEAQ. After removal of 4 bases from V and 0 bases from J, the junction contained 3 bases not matched to a gene. The CDR3 sequence is 15 residues long. CDR3 bases: TGTGCCAGCAGCTCACAGGGGAGCTCCTACAATGAGCAGTTCTTC. Protein: CASSSQGSSYNEQFF.

This chain joins TRBV7-2 and TRBJ1-3, with 8 positions matching TRBD1. The CDR3 contains 17 residues. In germline, CDR1 is SGHTA, CDR2 FQGNSA. V gave up 0 bases and J gave up 1 base; unmatched junction bases: 5. The CDR3 DNA reads as TGTGCCAGCAGCTTAGCGGGACAGGTCTTTTCTGGAAACACCATATATTTT. It encodes CASSLAGQVFSGNTIYF.

The V call is TRBV2, the J call TRBJ1-2; no clear D. The V gene lost 3 bases and the J gene lost 4 bases, with 12 bases spanning the gap. Germline lookup yields CDR1 SNHLY and CDR2 FYNNEI. The CDR3 contains 14 residues. The CDR3 nucleotides read TGTGCCAGCAGTGACCCGAGTCTCGCCTATGGCTACACCTTC. This sequence encodes CASSDPSLAYGYTF.

This chain uses TRBV28 with TRBJ1-5; tentatively, D is TRBD1 (6 bases). CDR1 and CDR2 (germline): MDHEN, SYDVKM. CDR3 length: 14 amino acids. Deletions cut 8 bases from V and 2 bases from J, with 13 bases between. The CDR3 spells CASRTGAGNQPQHF. Written as DNA, the CDR3 is TGTGCCAGCCGCACGGGGGCGGGCAATCAGCCCCAGCATTTT.

The V and J genes are TRBV5-1 and TRBJ2-3; 8 bases line up with TRBD2. In germline, CDR1 is SGHRS, CDR2 YFSETQ. J lost 8 bases, V lost 3 bases, and 11 bases had no gene match. CDR3 length: 15 amino acids. The CDR3 here is CASSSAGTRVGTQYF. The CDR3 bases are TGCGCCAGCAGCTCGGCCGGGACTAGGGTGGGTACGCAGTATTTT.

The rearrangement links TRBV3-1 (or the pseudogene TRBV3-2) to TRBJ1-2, with 8 positions matching TRBD1. Looked up from germline, CDR1 is LGHDT and CDR2 is YNNKEL (reference sequence). Trimming cost V 0 bases and J 8 bases; bases outside gene matches: 11. CDR3 size: 16 residues. CDR3 loop: CASSQDPETGVGGYTF. The DNA of the CDR3 is TGTGCCAGCAGCCAAGACCCGGAGACAGGGGTGGGCGGCTACACCTTC.

The chain links TRBV27 to TRBJ2-1; D gene unclear. Looked up from germline, CDR1 is MNHEY and CDR2 is SMNVEV (reference sequence). Trimming took 5 bases from V and 0 from J, leaving 5 bases between them. This CDR3 comprises 13 residues. CDR3 nucleotides: TGTGCCAGCAGTGCGTACTCCTACAATGAGCAGTTCTTC. It codes for CASSAYSYNEQFF.

In its sample, this clone was seen a few times. V gene TRBV27 combines with J gene TRBJ1-4; 7 bases map to TRBD1. CDR1 and CDR2 from the germline V gene are MNHEY and SMNVEV (reference sequence). This CDR3 comprises 14 residues. V dropped 6 bases and J dropped 5; count of bases not matched to a gene: 6. CDR3 DNA: TGTGCCAGCAGCTGGACAGGAGTAAATGAAAAACTGTTTTTT. Protein sequence: CASSWTGVNEKLFF. Looking up the rest from reference TRBV27 and TRBJ1-4 gives the full variable domain: EAQVTQNPRYLITVTGKKLTVTCSQNMNHEYMSWYRQDPGLGLRQIYYSMNVEVTDKGDVPEGYKVSRKEKRNFPLILESPSPNQTSLYFCASSWTGVNEKLFFGSGTQLSVL.

V gene TRBV7-2 combines with J gene TRBJ2-1; no firm D call. V was shortened by 4 bases and J by 7 bases, with 11 bases between the two germline ends. Germline CDR1 and CDR2: SGHTA and FQGNSA. This CDR3 is 13 amino acids long. The CDR3 is CASSSLPRNEQFF. CDR3 bases: TGTGCCAGCAGCTCCCTCCCTCGGAATGAGCAGTTCTTC.